Given below is one T cell receptor beta chain in context. Its specificity is not known. CDR3 size: 13 residues. Trimming at V came to 11 bases and at J to 5 bases, leaving 7 bases not matched to a gene. Germline CDR1 reads ENHRY; CDR2 reads SYGVKD. This specimen belongs to a study of cytotoxic CD8 clonotypes in ibrutinib-treated CLL. Study summary: The sample average was about 240,000 productive templates and tens of thousands of productive rearrangements.

Investigators sought sequencing depths of between 1 in 200,000 and 1 in 1 million T cells. Assay used: immunoSEQ multiplex PCR; TCRdb lists only in-frame clones, some missing. The top ten hold about 14% of the sample, which has tens of thousands of clones, approximately 57% seen once. Study-level findings and limits: The study found clonality rose at ibrutinib response, then fell toward baseline at progression. In comparison with age-matched healthy donors, baseline clonality was higher and tracked circulating CD8+ T-cell counts.

The material sequenced was PBMCs, taken after 12 months of ibrutinib treatment. This clonotype was obtained from a human donor with chronic lymphocytic leukemia. The J gene is TRBJ2-3, the V gene TRBV10-3; TRBD1 agrees at 10 bases. The CDR3 spells CASRQGARDTQYF. In nucleotides, the CDR3 is TGTGCCTCTCGACAGGGGGCTAGAGATACGCAGTATTTT.